Listed here are 21 T cell receptor beta chains from one sample, sequenced in a study of blood T cell repertoires in COVID-19 (dated by TCRdb to 2018 to 2021). The method was the immunoSEQ multiplex PCR assay. Held by TCRdb, this immuneACCESS table contains in-frame sequences only and omits some clones. Under half of the omission traces to an unresolved V gene where checked; the cause of the rest is unknown. The sample table contains 150,000 to 200,000 clones; only one count was recorded for around 86% of them. About 26% of the sample belongs to the ten largest clones. Material: PBMCs or T cells enriched from blood (not recorded which). The receptors were sampled from a woman aged 40 to 49 in a cohort exposed to, infected with or recovered from COVID-19 (not recorded which).

The V gene is TRBV12-3 or TRBV12-4, the J gene TRBJ1-4; 11 bases are shared with TRBD1. Losses at the gene ends were 7 bases for V and 8 bases for J; bases not matched to a gene: 3. The CDR3 totals 13 residues. Here the CDR3 DNA reads TGTGCCAGCACCGGGACAGGGGGAGAAAAACTGTTTTTT. The encoded protein is CASTGTGGEKLFF.

The V and J genes are TRBV5-4 and TRBJ2-3; 10 nucleotides match TRBD2. Germline CDR1 SGHNT, CDR2 YYREEE (reference sequence). V gave up 1 base and J gave up 0 bases; unmatched junction bases: 5. CDR3 length: 17 amino acids. The chain's CDR3 is CASSLISTSGSTDTQYF. The CDR3 nucleotides read TGTGCCAGCAGCTTGATTTCGACTAGCGGGAGCACAGATACGCAGTATTTT.

This clone was recorded once. The rearrangement links TRBV7-8 to TRBJ2-3; tentatively, D is TRBD1 (6 bases). Trimming left V 1 base short and J 2 bases short, with 10 bases between. Germline CDR1 and CDR2: SGHVS and FQNEAQ. CDR3 size: 15 residues. CDR3 in amino acids: CASSLVRGHTDTQYF. The CDR3 nucleotides read TGTGCCAGCAGCTTAGTCAGGGGACACACAGATACGCAGTATTTT.

The chain employs TRBV19 and TRBJ1-5, with a weak D call TRBD1 (6 bases). V dropped 6 bases and J dropped 4 bases, with 16 bases sitting between them. In germline, CDR1 is LNHDA, CDR2 SQIVND (reference sequence). The CDR3 spans 15 residues. The CDR3 DNA reads as TGTGCCAGTAGGACTCAGGGGACCTTTAATCAGCCCCAGCATTTT. Residues: CASRTQGTFNQPQHF.

The chain joins TRBV7-9 to TRBJ1-2; 9 bases agree with TRBD1. This CDR3 is 14 amino acids long. With 5 bases clipped from V and 8 bases from J, the junction kept 9 bases outside the gene matches. Germline V CDR1 and CDR2: SEHNR, FQNEAQ (reference sequence). CDR3 sequence (DNA): TGTGCCAGCAGCCCACCGGGACAGGGTTCCGGCTACACCTTC. Its translation: CASSPPGQGSGYTF.

V gene TRBV19 combines with J gene TRBJ1-2; 8 bases agree with TRBD1. V was clipped by 8 bases and J by 8 bases; unmatched bases: 13. CDR1 LNHDA and CDR2 SQIVND come from the germline V gene (reference sequence). The CDR3 is 14 amino acids. The chain's CDR3 is CASGSPGGASGYTF. DNA for the CDR3: TGTGCCAGTGGGTCTCCAGGGGGCGCGTCCGGCTACACCTTC.

This clone has a handful of counts. The chain uses TRBV7-6 and TRBJ2-1, with 8 bases lining up with TRBD1. CDR3 length: 15 residues. CDR1 is SGHVS and CDR2 is FNYEAQ in the germline V gene. V lost 1 base, J lost 5 bases, and 4 bases stayed unmatched. DNA of the CDR3: TGTGCCAGCAGCTTAGGTAGGACAGGGAACAATGAGCAGTTCTTC. This translates into CASSLGRTGNNEQFF.

This clone was detected once. The J gene is TRBJ2-2, the V gene TRBV11-3; D is possibly TRBD1 (6 bases). CDR1 SGHNT and CDR2 YENEEA come from the germline V gene. Trimming cost V 1 base and J 4 bases, with 7 bases left between them. The CDR3 has 14 amino acids. CDR3 amino acids: CASSLGQATGELFF. The CDR3 bases are TGTGCCAGCAGCTTAGGACAGGCCACCGGGGAGCTGTTTTTT.

This rearrangement joins TRBV4-1 to TRBJ1-5; 7 bases match TRBD1. Germline V gene sequence: CDR1 MGHRA, CDR2 YSYEKL. Unmatched junction bases numbered 13, after V lost 1 base and J lost 7 bases. The CDR3 is 17 amino acids. In nucleotides, the CDR3 is TGCGCCAGCAGCCAAGTTGGGGCAGGGGGTAAGGGGCAGCCCCAGCATTTT. Translated, it gives CASSQVGAGGKGQPQHF.

This chain links TRBV11-3 with TRBJ1-2; TRBD1 agrees at 8 bases. The germline V gene has CDR1 SGHNT and CDR2 YENEEA. The CDR3 length is 15 residues. V was pared by 5 bases and J by 2 bases, with 7 bases of the junction left unmatched. CDR3 loop: CASSAGQAPNYGYTF. CDR3 bases: TGTGCCAGCAGCGCGGGACAGGCCCCGAACTATGGCTACACCTTC.

J is TRBJ1-2 and V is TRBV19; TRBD1 agrees at 8 bases. CDR3 length: 14 residues. Germline lookup yields CDR1 LNHDA and CDR2 SQIVND (reference sequence). The junction had 3 bases not matched to a gene; V was cut back by 0 bases and J by 6 bases. The CDR3 DNA reads TGTGCCAGTAGTATAGATCTCAGGGGGCATGGCTACACCTTC. Translating gives CASSIDLRGHGYTF.

This clone was observed once. The chain recombines TRBV6-4 with TRBJ1-2, with D maybe TRBD1 (6 bases). Trimming removed 2 bases at V and 4 bases at J, with 20 bases between. The CDR3 is made up of 17 amino acids. CDR1 and CDR2 (germline): MRHNA, SNTAGT. CDR3 DNA sequence: TGTGCCAGCAGTGACAACGCCCGACAGGTAAGGTTCTATGGCTACACCTTC. Amino acids: CASSDNARQVRFYGYTF.

The V and J genes are TRBV7-2 and TRBJ2-3, with 8 bases matching TRBD2. With V trimmed by 4 bases and J by 2 bases, 5 bases remained unmatched. Looked up from germline, CDR1 is SGHTA and CDR2 is FQGNSA. CDR3 length: 15 residues. CDR3 sequence: CASSSVRGDTDTQYF. The CDR3, as DNA: TGTGCCAGCAGCTCCGTGCGGGGGGACACAGATACGCAGTATTTT.

The V call is TRBV18, the J call TRBJ1-5; 11 bases are a match to TRBD1. Trimming took 3 bases from V and 2 from J; bases not matched to a gene: 0. CDR3 length: 15 amino acids. Germline loops: CDR1 KGHSH, CDR2 LQKENI. The DNA for the CDR3 is TGTGCCAGCTCACCGGGACAGGGGGGCAATCAGCCCCAGCATTTT. Protein sequence: CASSPGQGGNQPQHF. The full variable domain, in which reference TRBV18 and TRBJ1-5 provide the parts outside the CDR3, is NAGVMQNPRHLVRRRGQEARLRCSPMKGHSHVYWYRQLPEEGLKFMVYLQKENIIDESGMPKERFSAEFPKEGPSILRIQQVVRGDSAAYFCASSPGQGGNQPQHFGDGTRLSIL.

J is TRBJ1-2 and V is TRBV6-1; TRBD1 is a possible D gene (5 bases). V gave up 2 bases and J gave up 1 base, with 11 bases separating them. The CDR3 loop spans 15 amino acids. Germline CDR1 is MNHNS and CDR2 is SASEGT. The CDR3 sequence is CASSERGTYNYGYTF. Here the CDR3 DNA reads TGTGCCAGCAGTGAAAGGGGCACTTATAACTATGGCTACACCTTC.

The chain employs TRBV20-1 and TRBJ1-1; a weak D match, TRBD1 (5 bases). The germline gives CDR1 DFQATT, CDR2 SNEGSKA (reference sequence). CDR3 length equals 13 residues. V shed 3 bases and J shed 6 bases, with 14 bases lying between them. In nucleotides, the CDR3 is TGCAGTGCTAGTCGGGACTTAAACCCTGAAGCTTTCTTT. Its translation is CSASRDLNPEAFF.

This clone was observed a single time. This chain joins TRBV19 and TRBJ1-2; 7 bases align to TRBD1. Germline V lookup: CDR1 LNHDA, CDR2 SQIVND (reference sequence). The CDR3 has 12 residues. J lost 7 bases, V lost 8 bases, and 7 bases had no gene match. CDR3 nucleotides: TGTGCCAGTCTAAACAGGGGTGGTGGCTACACCTTC. This gives the protein CASLNRGGGYTF.

This chain links TRBV7-8 with TRBJ2-5, with D perhaps TRBD1 (7 bases). V lost 2 bases and J 4 bases, leaving 14 bases between the germline ends. Germline CDR1 SGHVS, CDR2 FQNEAQ. The CDR3 length is 15 residues. The CDR3 spells CASSLMEGQIETQYF. CDR3 DNA: TGTGCCAGCAGCTTAATGGAGGGACAGATAGAGACCCAGTACTTC. The full variable domain, in which reference TRBV7-8 and TRBJ2-5 provide the parts outside the CDR3, is GAGVSQSPRYKVAKRGQDVALRCDPISGHVSLFWYQQALGQGPEFLTYFQNEAQLDKSGLPSDRFFAERPEGSVSTLKIQRTQQEDSAVYLCASSLMEGQIETQYFGPGTRLLVL.

This chain uses TRBV27 with TRBJ1-5; D is unclear. This CDR3 spans 16 amino acids. The V end was cut by 3 bases, the J end by 0 bases, with 12 bases between. Germline assignment: CDR1 MNHEY and CDR2 SMNVEV (reference sequence). The CDR3 is CASSFSQDNSNQPQHF. CDR3 nucleotide sequence: TGTGCCAGCAGTTTCTCCCAGGATAATAGCAATCAGCCCCAGCATTTT.

This chain uses TRBV27 with TRBJ1-1; D is uncertain. The CDR3 spans 14 residues. V lost 3 bases and J lost 4, with 12 bases in between. The germline V gene has CDR1 MNHEY and CDR2 SMNVEV (reference sequence). The CDR3 DNA sequence: TGTGCCAGCAGTTTGTGGGCCGGAGGCACTGAAGCTTTCTTT. This gives the protein CASSLWAGGTEAFF.

V and J are TRBV21-1 and TRBJ2-3; TRBD1, the table's D call, was not compared with the DNA. TRBV21-1 is a pseudogene locus. The CDR3 runs 17 residues. CDR3 nucleotide sequence: TGTGCCAGCAGCAAAGTCCCGGGACAGTTAGGCACAGATACGCAGTATTTT. Encoded protein: CASSKVPGQLGTDTQYF.